These 2 T cell receptor beta chains share one sample of origin, sequenced in a study of control samples from healthy donors and cancer patients. Sequencing was performed with immunoSEQ multiplex PCR; in TCRdb, only in-frame clones are kept and a portion is missing. The sample holds about 92,000 clones, around 82% seen once. Sequenced sample: blood. The receptors shown here come from a woman aged 60-75 years in good health.

The rearrangement uses TRBV6-5 and TRBJ2-3, with TRBD1 matching 9 bases. V was pared by 6 bases and J by 1 base, with 5 bases of the junction left unmatched. CDR3 size: 15 residues. Germline-derived CDR1 and CDR2 are MNHEY and SVGAGI. The CDR3 DNA follows: TGTGCCAGCAGGCTGACAGGGGGAGGCACAGATACGCAGTATTTT. It codes for CASRLTGGGTDTQYF.

In its sample, this clone was seen a few times. The V call is TRBV27, the J call TRBJ2-5, with D perhaps matching TRBD2 (6 bases). This CDR3 comprises 14 residues. Germline V lookup: CDR1 MNHEY, CDR2 SMNVEV (reference sequence). The germline V and J ends were trimmed by 2 bases and 8 bases, with 15 bases remaining between them. Here the CDR3 DNA reads TGTGCCAGCAGTTTAGCGGGACCCGGGAGAACCCAGTACTTC. This sequence encodes CASSLAGPGRTQYF.